This entry describes one TCR beta chain. This receptor's antigen is unknown. Base-call qualities are not available, and no considerably larger clone is one nucleotide away. Receptor amplification or capture employed RT-PCR. Sequenced on an Illumina HiSeq 2500. Through fastp at Q25 and MiXCR, TCRdb rebuilt clones from the public reads, retaining in-frame beta chains. Under each unique CDR3 protein, matching rows form one entry showing the most common genes and DNA. The sample table lists under 550,000 distinct CDR3 sequences, about 7.6% of them with a count of one. Clones ranked in the top ten supply 13% of the sample. The sample comes from a study of response to subunit inactivated influenza vaccine (dated 2018 in TCRdb). Regarding the complete study: Deep quantitative profiling of the T cell receptor repertoire was used in the study to follow responses to a trivalent subunit inactivated influenza vaccine.

Beyond this particular receptor, the publication reports: According to the authors, only a limited number of new T cells may be recruited by each seasonal influenza vaccination.

V is pared back by 5 bases and J by 3 bases, with 14 bases lying between the germline termini. CDR1 and CDR2, per the germline V gene (reference sequence), are SEHNR and FQNEAQ. The CDR3, cysteine through phenylalanine, is 14 amino acids long. Only the CDR3 DNA stays, 42 bases, in frame from base 1. This clonotype originated in a man between 50 and 69 years old who received an inactivated influenza vaccine. Donor details come from another sample of the same person, matched by shared clones. Sequencing was performed on PBMCs from blood, taken around 25 months after vaccination. The sequence is built from TRBV7-9 and TRBJ2-7; confidence is insufficient to name the D gene. The encoded CDR3 is CASSPGLLCYEQYF. The bases read TGTGCCAGCAGCCCCGGGCTCCTCTGCTACGAGCAGTACTTC.